Sequencing of this TCR beta chain was carried out in a study of identical twins. TCRdb itself ran the 5' RACE reads through MiXCR, one entry per CDR3 protein. Of 500,000 or so distinct CDR3 sequences listed, less than 25% are singletons. Study-wide points: With abundant cord blood beta clonotypes, insertions were fewer; memory repertoires showed no such pattern.

There are a few counts of this clonotype. Its antigen is unknown. The V gene's germline CDR1 is LNHNV and CDR2 YYDKDF (reference sequence). The CDR3 length is 15 residues. The germline V and J ends were trimmed by 3 bases and 0 bases, with 9 bases remaining between them. The same sample was also studied in work on T cells expressing NK-cell markers. That report adds: Repertoires of TCR beta were obtained from T cells sorted as CD3+CD56+NKG2C+, CD3+CD56+NKG2C- and CD3+CD56-NKG2C+.

The source of this sequence is a young woman in good health. The sequenced sample was CD4+ T cells sorted from blood. V gene TRBV15 combines with J gene TRBJ1-5; the D gene is possibly TRBD1 (6 bases). The DNA for the CDR3 is TGTGCCACCAGCAGCCAGGGGCGTAGCAATCAGCCCCAGCATTTT. Protein: CATSSQGRSNQPQHF.